A selection of T cell receptor beta chains follows, all from one sample in a study of T cell repertoires in cytomegalovirus infection. TCRdb re-analysed the reads in MiXCR, keeping a single row per CDR3 protein. This table holds hundreds of thousands of distinct CDR3 sequences, about 11% found once. The sample taken for sequencing was PBMCs. The source of these receptors is a human donor in good health (CMV status not recorded). Some clones in this sample may be carry-over from other donors' samples. The CDR3 runs from the conserved cysteine through the conserved F or W. The D gene is left open where the match is weak. Size tells how often a clone was seen (once, few, many) or the class of an expanded clone, and some rows leave it out.

>TRBJ2-1|NA|many|TRBV7-8
CASSSRSGQALYNEQFF
TGTGCCAGCAGCTCGCGAAGTGGGCAGGCTCTCTACAATGAGCAGTTCTTC
>TRBJ1-2|NA|few|TRBV7-3
CASSGRAAGGYTF
TGTGCCAGCAGCGGAAGGGCAGCAGGTGGCTACACCTTC
>TRBJ2-1|NA|NA|TRBV6-2/TRBV6-3
CASTTGRQGQFF
TGTGCCAGCACCACGGGGAGGCAAGGGCAGTTCTTC
>TRBJ2-3|TRBD2|many|TRBV7-8
CASSFSGSADTQYF
TGTGCCAGCAGCTTCAGCGGGAGTGCAGATACGCAGTATTTT
>TRBJ1-1|NA|many|TRBV18
CASSPRLPMNTEAFF
TGTGCCAGCTCACCAAGGCTGCCCATGAACACTGAAGCTTTCTTT
>TRBJ1-3|NA|many|TRBV20-1
CSARDRVTQNTIYF
TGCAGTGCTAGAGACAGGGTCACGCAAAACACCATATATTTT
>TRBJ2-3|NA|many|TRBV7-3
CASSLGAGTNTDTQYF
TGTGCCAGCAGCTTAGGGGCAGGGACCAACACAGATACGCAGTATTTT
>TRBJ2-1|TRBD1|many|TRBV5-5
CASSPTPGGQGFHEQFF
TGTGCCAGCAGCCCCACCCCGGGGGGACAGGGGTTTCATGAGCAGTTCTTC
>TRBJ2-7|NA|NA|TRBV20-1
CSADYKSSYEQYF
TGCAGTGCTGACTATAAGAGCTCCTACGAGCAGTACTTC
>TRBJ2-3|TRBD2|many|TRBV20-1
CSARVLAGVDTQYF
TGCAGTGCTAGGGTACTAGCGGGAGTAGATACGCAGTATTTT
>TRBJ1-4|NA|few|TRBV4-1
CASSQAFTRGDEKLFF
TGCGCCAGCAGCCAAGCTTTCACCCGCGGTGATGAAAAACTGTTTTTT
>TRBJ1-4|NA|few|TRBV12-3/TRBV12-4
CASSLKPRGADEKLFF
TGTGCCAGCAGTTTAAAACCCCGCGGGGCGGATGAAAAACTGTTTTTT
>TRBJ1-1|TRBD1|many|TRBV5-6
CASSSKTGSDTEAFF
TGTGCCAGCAGCTCCAAGACAGGGAGTGACACTGAAGCTTTCTTT
>TRBJ1-5|NA|many|TRBV7-9
CASSLGGAYQPQHF
TGTGCCAGCAGCTTAGGGGGGGCGTATCAGCCCCAGCATTTT